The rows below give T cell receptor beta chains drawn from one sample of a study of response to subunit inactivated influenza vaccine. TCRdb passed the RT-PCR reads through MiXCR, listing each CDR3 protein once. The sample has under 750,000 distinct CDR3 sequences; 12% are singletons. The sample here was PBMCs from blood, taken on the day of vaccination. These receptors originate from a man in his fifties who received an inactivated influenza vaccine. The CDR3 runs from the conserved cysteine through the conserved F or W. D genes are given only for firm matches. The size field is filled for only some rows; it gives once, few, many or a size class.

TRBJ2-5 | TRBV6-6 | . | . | TGTGCCAGCAGTTCGGCGGACCAAGAGACCCAGTACTTC | CASSSADQETQYF
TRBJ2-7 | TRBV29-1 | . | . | TGCAGCGACAGGGACTACGAGCAGTACTTC | CSDRDYEQYF
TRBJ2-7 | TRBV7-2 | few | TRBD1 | TGTGCCAGCAGCCTAATCTCGACAGGGAAGGCTAGCGAGCAGTACTTC | CASSLISTGKASEQYF
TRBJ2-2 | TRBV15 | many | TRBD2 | TGTGCCACCAGAACCAGCGGGAGTTACACCGGGGAGCTGTTTTTT | CATRTSGSYTGELFF
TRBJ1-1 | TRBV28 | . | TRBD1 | TGTGCCAGCAGTTTTATGAGGGGGCGCAGCACTGAAGCTTTCTTT | CASSFMRGRSTEAFF
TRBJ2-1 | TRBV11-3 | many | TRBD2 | TGTGCCAGCAGCTTCGGGACTAGCGGGGGCGTTATGGCGTCGAGGTACAATGAGCAGTTCTTC | CASSFGTSGGVMASRYNEQFF
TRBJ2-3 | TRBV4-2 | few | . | TGTGCCAGCAGGAAGGCTCGGGAGAGGGTTGATACGCAGTATTTT | CASRKARERVDTQYF
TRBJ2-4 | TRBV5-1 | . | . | TGCGCCAGCAGCTTGGGTGGCACAGCCAAAAACATTCAGTACTTC | CASSLGGTAKNIQYF
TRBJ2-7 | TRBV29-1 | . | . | TGCAGCGTGAGCCAGGCCTACGAGCAGTACTTC | CSVSQAYEQYF
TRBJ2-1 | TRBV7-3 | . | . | TGTGCCAGCAGCTCCGTCCCCGGAGGCAATGAGCAGTTCTTC | CASSSVPGGNEQFF
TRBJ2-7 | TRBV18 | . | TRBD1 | TGTGCCAGCTCAAGGACCGGGACAGACTCCTACGAGCAGTACTTC | CASSRTGTDSYEQYF
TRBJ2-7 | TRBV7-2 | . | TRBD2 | TGTGCCAGCAGCCCAGCGGCGGGGGGATCCTACGAGCAGTACTTC | CASSPAAGGSYEQYF
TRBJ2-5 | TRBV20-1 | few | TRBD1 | TGCAGTGCTAGAGTCGGGACAGGGACTAAAGAGACCCAGTACTTC | CSARVGTGTKETQYF
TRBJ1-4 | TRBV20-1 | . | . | TGCAGTGCAGCCGCTGCTCAGGGACGTGAAAAACTGTTTTTT | CSAAAAQGREKLFF
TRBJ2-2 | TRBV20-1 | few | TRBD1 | TGCAGTGCTAGAAATCCGAGGACAGGAAACACCGGGGAGCTGTTTTTT | CSARNPRTGNTGELFF